The 24 T cell receptor beta chains reported below all come from one sample, sequenced in a study of CD8 T cells in ankylosing spondylitis. TCRdb passed the 5' RACE reads through MiXCR, listing each CDR3 protein once. The data hold around 140,000 distinct CDR3 sequences, with under 20% observed a single time. Their antigen targets remain unknown. Notes on the study in general: Fewer than ten highly homologous variants made up a TCR beta motif that seemed to typify ankylosing spondylitis blood.

What was sequenced was blood, either unsorted or a sorted T cell fraction (not recorded which). All receptors derive from a male donor with ankylosing spondylitis.

This chain joins TRBV4-1 and TRBJ1-5, with a possible D match to TRBD1 (6 bases). CDR1 MGHRA and CDR2 YSYEKL come from the germline V gene. Between the trimmed V and J ends, which lost 2 bases and 5 bases, there was a span of 22 bases. CDR3 length: 18 amino acids. Here the CDR3 reads CASSQWPTRDNGYQPQHF. As DNA, the CDR3 is TGCGCCAGCAGCCAATGGCCCACCCGGGACAACGGATATCAGCCCCAGCATTTT.

The chain joins TRBV4-3 to TRBJ2-1, with D perhaps given as TRBD1 or TRBD2 (5 bases each). The CDR3 covers 14 residues. CDR1 and CDR2 (germline): LGHNA, YSLEER. The V end was cut by 1 base, the J end by 5 bases, with 9 bases between. DNA of the CDR3: TGCGCCAGCAGCCAAGTTGGGGGAAACAATGAGCAGTTCTTC. Translated: CASSQVGGNNEQFF.

This clonotype was detected only a few times. The rearrangement links TRBV4-1 to TRBJ2-3; D is tentatively TRBD1 or TRBD2 (5 bases each). Germline V CDR1 and CDR2: MGHRA, YSYEKL. Trimming removed 1 base at V and 2 bases at J, with 13 bases between. CDR3 length equals 16 residues. The CDR3: CASSQAGQGATDTQYF. The CDR3, as DNA: TGCGCCAGCAGCCAAGCGGGGCAGGGAGCCACAGATACGCAGTATTTT.

The table lists this clonotype with many counts. V and J are TRBV29-1 and TRBJ2-7; D is perhaps TRBD1 (6 bases). Looked up from germline, CDR1 is SQVTM and CDR2 is ANQGSEA. The CDR3 runs to 16 residues. V lost 7 bases and J lost 0, with 22 bases in between. CDR3: CSAAGARDKSSYEQYF. Written as DNA, the CDR3 is TGCAGCGCGGCCGGGGCCCGGGACAAGAGCTCCTACGAGCAGTACTTC.

J is TRBJ2-7 and V is TRBV27; TRBD1 aligns across 8 bases. The CDR3 extends over 13 amino acids. J lost 7 bases, V lost 10 bases, and 12 bases had no gene match. Germline values: CDR1 MNHEY, CDR2 SMNVEV (reference sequence). The CDR3 protein is CATRGQGAWEQYF. In DNA form, the CDR3 reads TGTGCCACCAGGGGGCAAGGAGCGTGGGAGCAGTACTTC.

This clonotype was seen only a few times. The J gene is TRBJ1-3, the V gene TRBV5-1; possible D gene TRBD1, 5 bases. Trimming took 0 bases from V and 0 from J, leaving 10 bases between them. CDR1 and CDR2 (germline): SGHRS, YFSETQ. The CDR3 has 16 amino acids. Here the CDR3 reads CASSLEDTVSGNTIYF. CDR3 sequence (DNA): TGCGCCAGCAGCTTGGAGGACACCGTCTCTGGAAACACCATATATTTT.

The CDR3 reads CASGGGWAADTQYF. The DNA of the CDR3 is TGCGCCAGCGGAGGGGGGTGGGCCGCAGATACGCAGTATTTT. J is TRBJ2-3 and V is TRBV5-1; D might be TRBD1 or TRBD2, each matching 6 bases. CDR3 length: 14 residues. Germline lookup yields CDR1 SGHRS and CDR2 YFSETQ. V dropped 7 bases and J dropped 4 bases, with 16 bases sitting between them.

The genes are TRBV12-3 or TRBV12-4 and TRBJ2-5; D remains ambiguous. CDR3 length: 16 amino acids. With 3 bases removed from V and 2 bases from J, the gap between germline ends came to 16 bases. The CDR3 reads CASSFRKAVLQETQYF. DNA for the CDR3: TGTGCCAGCAGTTTTAGAAAGGCGGTCCTACAAGAGACCCAGTACTTC.

V and J are TRBV6-2 or TRBV6-3 and TRBJ2-7; 11 bases line up with TRBD2. This CDR3 contains 15 residues. Trimming removed 4 bases from V and 6 bases from J; junction bases left unmatched: 8. The germline gives CDR1 MNHEY, CDR2 SVGEGT. CDR3 nucleotides: TGTGCCAGCAGTTCCTTAGCGGGAGGGAAGATCGAGCAGTACTTC. It translates to CASSSLAGGKIEQYF.

This clonotype was found a few times. This rearrangement joins TRBV7-9 to TRBJ2-7; D is tentatively TRBD1 or TRBD2 (5 bases each). This CDR3 is built from 12 residues. Germline-derived CDR1 and CDR2 are SEHNR and FQNEAQ (reference sequence). V dropped 1 base and J dropped 6 bases, with 7 bases sitting between them. The CDR3 coding sequence is TGTGCCAGCAGCTTAGGGGGGATCGAGCAGTACTTC. The encoded protein is CASSLGGIEQYF.

V gene TRBV12-3 or TRBV12-4 combines with J gene TRBJ2-2; D not resolved. Trimming stripped 8 bases from V and 1 base from J, with 8 bases between. CDR3 size: 13 residues. CDR3 bases: TGTGCCAGCCGCCTAGAGAACACCGGGGAGCTGTTTTTT. Protein sequence: CASRLENTGELFF.

By frequency in the sample, this clonotype is medium-sized (0.01 to 0.1%). The chain couples TRBV12-3 or TRBV12-4 to TRBJ2-5; 8 bases match TRBD2. J gave up 5 bases and V 6 bases, and 17 bases lay outside the gene matches. The CDR3 contains 17 residues. The CDR3 nucleotides are TGTGCCAGCAGAAAACGGGAGATTAGCGGGATATGGGAGACCCAGTACTTC. Its protein is CASRKREISGIWETQYF.

This clonotype was seen more than once but under ten times. The chain recombines TRBV2 with TRBJ2-7, with TRBD1 as a possible D gene (6 bases). In germline, CDR1 is SNHLY, CDR2 FYNNEI. V was clipped by 8 bases and J by 1 base, with 24 bases between them. This CDR3 contains 17 residues. CDR3 protein: CASETQPGQSSSYEQYF. The CDR3 DNA reads TGTGCCAGCGAAACGCAACCTGGACAGTCCTCTTCCTACGAGCAGTACTTC. Based on the CDR3 plus reference TRBV2 and TRBJ2-7, the full variable domain is EPEVTQTPSHQVTQMGQEVILRCVPISNHLYFYWYRQILGQKVEFLVSFYNNEISEKSEIFDDQFSVERPDGSNFTLKIRSTKLEDSAMYFCASETQPGQSSSYEQYFGPGTRLTVT.

The V gene is TRBV3-1, the J gene TRBJ1-2; TRBD1 is a possible D gene (5 bases). V was clipped by 1 base and J by 4 bases, with 13 bases between them. The CDR3 covers 15 residues. Germline CDR1 LGHDT, CDR2 YNNKEL (reference sequence). CDR3 protein: CASSQGGTSIYGYTF. The CDR3 nucleotides read TGTGCCAGCAGCCAAGGGGGGACCTCCATCTATGGCTACACCTTC.

V gene TRBV2 combines with J gene TRBJ2-7, with TRBD1 matching 9 bases. CDR3 size: 12 residues. After removal of 6 bases from V and 10 bases from J, the junction contained 7 bases not matched to a gene. Germline CDR1 SNHLY, CDR2 FYNNEI. CDR3 residues: CASRWTDRGQYF. CDR3 sequence (DNA): TGTGCCAGCAGATGGACGGACAGGGGCCAGTACTTC.

The CDR3 region has the DNA TGCGCCAGCAGCACTACTCCGACCACTGAAGCTTTCTTT. As protein: CASSTTPTTEAFF. The chain uses TRBV4-3 and TRBJ1-1; no reliable D call. Germline V lookup: CDR1 LGHNA, CDR2 YSLEER. This CDR3 region has 13 residues. Trimming cost V 5 bases and J 4 bases, with 11 bases left between them.

This clonotype has a count of ten or more. This chain's CDR3 is CSVGSLRGPYNEQFF. Here the CDR3 DNA reads TGCAGCGTGGGGAGCCTCAGGGGGCCTTACAATGAGCAGTTCTTC. This rearrangement joins TRBV29-1 to TRBJ2-1; 8 bases align to TRBD1. The J segment lost 4 bases and the V segment lost 6 bases, leaving 11 bases of the junction unmatched. The CDR3 is made up of 15 amino acids. Germline V gene sequence: CDR1 SQVTM, CDR2 ANQGSEA.

This clonotype was recorded at least ten times. The gene calls are TRBV12-3 or TRBV12-4 and TRBJ1-1, with D hard to call. This CDR3 contains 14 residues. Trimming shortened V by 6 bases and J by 1 base, and 12 bases separated the two germline ends. The CDR3 is CASRGMARNTEAFF. Written as DNA, the CDR3 is TGTGCCAGCAGAGGCATGGCCCGGAACACTGAAGCTTTCTTT.

This rearrangement joins TRBV7-8 to TRBJ2-4; tentative D call: TRBD2 (5 bases). Trimming pared 0 bases from V and 0 bases from J, leaving 12 bases between. The CDR3 has 17 residues. Germline values: CDR1 SGHVS, CDR2 FQNEAQ. The CDR3 sequence is CASSLALGLLAKNIQYF. The CDR3 bases are TGTGCCAGCAGCTTAGCGCTAGGACTTTTAGCCAAAAACATTCAGTACTTC. Based on the CDR3 plus reference TRBV7-8 and TRBJ2-4, the full variable domain is GAGVSQSPRYKVAKRGQDVALRCDPISGHVSLFWYQQALGQGPEFLTYFQNEAQLDKSGLPSDRFFAERPEGSVSTLKIQRTQQEDSAVYLCASSLALGLLAKNIQYFGAGTRLSVL.

This clonotype was counted a few times. The chain carries TRBV5-8 and TRBJ2-1; the match to TRBD2 covers 9 bases. Germline-derived CDR1 and CDR2 are SGHTS and YDEGEE. V dropped 0 bases and J dropped 6; count of bases not matched to a gene: 7. The CDR3 is made up of 16 amino acids. The CDR3 nucleotides are TGTGCCAGCAGCTTGGAACCTAGCGGGAATACCAATGAGCAGTTCTTC. This gives the protein CASSLEPSGNTNEQFF.

The chain combines TRBV7-8 with TRBJ2-1; TRBD2 agrees at 7 bases. V trimming: 3 bases; J trimming: 6 bases; junction bases outside the gene matches: 8. Looked up from germline, CDR1 is SGHVS and CDR2 is FQNEAQ. This CDR3 has 15 residues. Here the CDR3 reads CASSFWTRSGNEQFF. In DNA, the CDR3 is TGTGCCAGCAGCTTTTGGACTAGATCGGGCAATGAGCAGTTCTTC.

The sample holds a few counts of this clonotype. The J gene is TRBJ2-7, the V gene TRBV29-1; TRBD1 or TRBD2 may be the D gene (7 bases each). Germline loops: CDR1 SQVTM, CDR2 ANQGSEA. V was cut by 4 bases and J by 3 bases, with 13 bases left in between. There are 13 residues in the CDR3. The CDR3 here is CSVVGGTDYEQYF. The CDR3 region has the DNA TGCAGCGTTGTGGGAGGGACAGACTACGAGCAGTACTTC.

This clonotype appeared many times. The chain combines TRBV29-1 with TRBJ2-7; D might be TRBD1 (5 bases). CDR1 is SQVTM and CDR2 is ANQGSEA in the germline V gene. The length of the CDR3 is 12 residues. V was trimmed by 3 bases and J by 2 bases, leaving 8 bases between them. The CDR3 coding sequence is TGCAGCGTTGAGGACAAACCCTACGAGCAGTACTTC. It encodes CSVEDKPYEQYF.

The chain uses TRBV28 and TRBJ2-1; D is ambiguous. Germline CDR1 reads MDHEN; CDR2 reads SYDVKM. V was shortened by 2 bases and J by 2 bases, with 16 bases between the two germline ends. The CDR3 runs 17 residues. The CDR3 DNA is TGTGCCAGCAGTTTAGACGAGAGCCAGGAAACCTACAATGAGCAGTTCTTC. This codes for CASSLDESQETYNEQFF.